This T cell receptor beta chain is drawn from a study of CD8 T cells in Susac syndrome. Study-level results: Only a relatively small number of individuals were included in the TCR sequencing and HLA analysis. Total CD8+ and CD8+ TEMRA repertoires contained roughly 17 and five Susac-specific public clones, respectively.

Per the germline V gene, CDR1 is LGHNT and CDR2 is FRNRAP. The CDR3 contains 16 residues. The V segment lost 6 bases and the J segment 7 bases; nucleotides outside the gene matches: 12. In the case of this clonotype: Its antigen remains unknown.

The RNA input was about 0.5 to 1 ug, and it was reverse transcribed with random hexamers. MiXCR, applied by TCRdb to the immunoSEQ multiplex PCR reads, yields one record per CDR3 protein. This sample has more than 100,000 distinct CDR3 sequences, with just under 95% found just once. The clonotype was recovered from a human donor with Susac syndrome. The sample taken for sequencing was CD8+ T cells from PBMCs. The chain uses TRBV12-5 and TRBJ2-1; 10 bases agree with TRBD1. CDR3 region: CASGFPGTGEGNEQFF. CDR3 nucleotides: TGTGCTAGTGGCTTCCCCGGGACAGGGGAAGGTAATGAGCAGTTCTTC.